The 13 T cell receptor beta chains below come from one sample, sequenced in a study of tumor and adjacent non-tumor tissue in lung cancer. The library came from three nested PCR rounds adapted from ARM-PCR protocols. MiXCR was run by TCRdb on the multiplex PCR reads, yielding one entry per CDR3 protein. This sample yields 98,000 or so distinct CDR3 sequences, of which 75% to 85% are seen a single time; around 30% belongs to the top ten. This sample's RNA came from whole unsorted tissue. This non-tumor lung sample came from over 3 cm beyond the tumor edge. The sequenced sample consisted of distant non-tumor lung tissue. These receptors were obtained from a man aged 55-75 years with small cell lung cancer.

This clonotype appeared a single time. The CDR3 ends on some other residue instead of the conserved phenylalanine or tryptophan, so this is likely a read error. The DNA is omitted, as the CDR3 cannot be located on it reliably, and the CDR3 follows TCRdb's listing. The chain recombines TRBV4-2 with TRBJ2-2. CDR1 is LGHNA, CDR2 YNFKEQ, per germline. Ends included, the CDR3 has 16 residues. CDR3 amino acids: CASNQERGVAAGELFS.

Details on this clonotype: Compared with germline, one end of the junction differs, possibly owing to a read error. CDR3 loop: CVIRSAGTGVYGYTF. The CDR3 DNA sequence: TGTGTCATCAGATCAGCCGGGACAGGTGTCTATGGCTACACCTTC. This rearrangement joins TRBV10-3 to TRBJ1-2, with 8 bases aligning to TRBD1. Germline V CDR1 and CDR2: ENHRY, SYGVKD. The CDR3 spans 15 residues.

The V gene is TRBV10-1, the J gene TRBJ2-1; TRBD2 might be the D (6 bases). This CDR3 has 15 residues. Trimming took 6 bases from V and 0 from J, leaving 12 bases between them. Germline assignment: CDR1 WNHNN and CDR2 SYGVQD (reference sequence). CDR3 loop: CASSIGGNSYNEQFF. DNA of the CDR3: TGCGCCAGCAGCATTGGCGGGAACTCCTACAATGAGCAGTTCTTC.

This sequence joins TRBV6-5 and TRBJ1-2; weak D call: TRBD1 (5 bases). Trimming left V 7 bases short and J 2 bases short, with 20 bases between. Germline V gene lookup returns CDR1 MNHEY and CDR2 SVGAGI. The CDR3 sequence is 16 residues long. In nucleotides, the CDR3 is TGTGCCAGCACTCCCGTCAGCGGGACGGGGAACTATGGCTACACCTTC. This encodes CASTPVSGTGNYGYTF.

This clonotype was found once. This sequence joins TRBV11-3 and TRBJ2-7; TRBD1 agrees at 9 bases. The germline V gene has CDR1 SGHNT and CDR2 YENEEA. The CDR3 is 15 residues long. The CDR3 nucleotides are TGTACCATCAGGTACCGGGACAGGGAATCCTACGAGCAGTACTTC. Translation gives CTIRYRDRESYEQYF.

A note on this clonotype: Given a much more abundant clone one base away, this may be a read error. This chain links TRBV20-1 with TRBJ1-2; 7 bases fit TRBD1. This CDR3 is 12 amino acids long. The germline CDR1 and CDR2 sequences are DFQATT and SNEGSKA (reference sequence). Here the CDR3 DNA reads TGCATTGCTACGACAGGGAGCTATGGCTACACCTTC. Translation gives CIATTGSYGYTF.

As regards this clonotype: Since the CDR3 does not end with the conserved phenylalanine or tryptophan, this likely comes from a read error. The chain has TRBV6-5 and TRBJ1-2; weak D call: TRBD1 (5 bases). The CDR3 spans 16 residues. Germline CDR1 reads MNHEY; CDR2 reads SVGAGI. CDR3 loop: CTSSYSVGVGSYGYTI. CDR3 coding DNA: TGTACCAGCAGTTATTCAGTAGGGGTTGGGAGCTATGGCTACACCATC.

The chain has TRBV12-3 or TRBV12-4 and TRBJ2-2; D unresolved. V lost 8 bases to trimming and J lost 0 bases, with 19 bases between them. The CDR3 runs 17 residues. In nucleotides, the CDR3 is TGTGCCAGCTGTTCAGTTTACGGCGCATCGAACACCGGGGAGCTGTTTTTT. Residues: CASCSVYGASNTGELFF.

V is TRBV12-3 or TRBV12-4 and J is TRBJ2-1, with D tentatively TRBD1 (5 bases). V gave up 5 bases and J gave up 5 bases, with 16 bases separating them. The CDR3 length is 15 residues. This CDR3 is CASSRSRGYDNEQFF. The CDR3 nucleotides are TGTGCCAGCAGTAGATCTAGGGGATATGACAATGAGCAGTTCTTC.

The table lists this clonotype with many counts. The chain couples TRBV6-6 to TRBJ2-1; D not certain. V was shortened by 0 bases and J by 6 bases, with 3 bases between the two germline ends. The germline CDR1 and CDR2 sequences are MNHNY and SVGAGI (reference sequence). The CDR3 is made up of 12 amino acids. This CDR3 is CASSYSLNEQFF. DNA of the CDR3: TGTGCCAGCAGTTACTCTCTCAATGAGCAGTTCTTC.

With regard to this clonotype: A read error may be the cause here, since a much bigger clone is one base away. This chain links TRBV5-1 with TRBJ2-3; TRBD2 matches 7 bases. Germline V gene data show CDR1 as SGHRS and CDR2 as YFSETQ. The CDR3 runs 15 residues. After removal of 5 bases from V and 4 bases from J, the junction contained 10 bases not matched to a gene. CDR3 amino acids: CASRRTCGSADTQYF. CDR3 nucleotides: TGCGCCAGCAGGCGGACTTGCGGGAGCGCAGATACGCAGTATTTT.

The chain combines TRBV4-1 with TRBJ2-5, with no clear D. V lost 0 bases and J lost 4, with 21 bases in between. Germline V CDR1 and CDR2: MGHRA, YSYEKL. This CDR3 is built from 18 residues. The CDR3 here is CASSQDPPISMLLETQYF. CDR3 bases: TGCGCCAGCAGCCAAGATCCCCCGATTAGCATGCTCCTAGAGACCCAGTACTTC.

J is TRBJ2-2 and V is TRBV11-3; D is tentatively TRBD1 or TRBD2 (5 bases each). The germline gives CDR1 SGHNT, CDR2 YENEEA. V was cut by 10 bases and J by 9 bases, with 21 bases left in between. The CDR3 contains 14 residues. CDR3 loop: CAIPPSGGSRELFF. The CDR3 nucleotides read TGTGCCATCCCGCCTAGTGGGGGTAGCCGGGAGCTGTTTTTT.